This entry features one T cell receptor beta chain sequence. What it binds is unknown. The junction departs from germline at one end; a sequencing error may be responsible. The CDR3 runs to 11 residues. CDR1 and CDR2 (germline): ENHRY, SYGVKD. The donors were part of the validation cohort, which consisted of about 120 subjects and was separate from the first cohort of 600 to 850 subjects. Clones were read by immunoSEQ multiplex PCR, and TCRdb kept only the in-frame ones, dropping some. The sample lists over 150,000 clones, around 84% occurring once. This sample is drawn from a study of cytomegalovirus exposure and HLA in healthy donors. Study results and caveats: First-cohort TCR clusters were later found to tend to co-occur in the roughly 120 validation repertoires. It was reportedly the case that the classifier diagnosed cytomegalovirus status with high specificity and sensitivity. In vitro testing confirmed a few CMV-associated chains as specific for CMV antigens.

This TCR was recovered from a human donor in good health. The chain is built from TRBV10-3 and TRBJ1-2, with TRBD1 as a possible D gene (6 bases). Sequencing input: PBMCs. CDR3 nucleotide sequence: TGTGCCATCAGTGAGTTGGGACAACACCTCTTC. Amino acid sequence: CAISELGQHLF.